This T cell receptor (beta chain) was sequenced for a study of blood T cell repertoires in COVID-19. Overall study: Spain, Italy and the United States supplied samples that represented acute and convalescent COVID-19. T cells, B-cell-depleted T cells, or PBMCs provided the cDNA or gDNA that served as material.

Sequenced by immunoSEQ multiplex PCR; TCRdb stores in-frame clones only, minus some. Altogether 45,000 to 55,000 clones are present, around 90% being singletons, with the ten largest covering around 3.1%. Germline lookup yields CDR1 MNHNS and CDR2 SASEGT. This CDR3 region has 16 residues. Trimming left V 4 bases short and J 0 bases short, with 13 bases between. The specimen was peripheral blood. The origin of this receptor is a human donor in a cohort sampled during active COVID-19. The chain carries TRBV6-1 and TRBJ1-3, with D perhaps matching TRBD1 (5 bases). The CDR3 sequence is CASSVIDSHSGNTIYF. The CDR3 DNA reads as TGTGCCAGCAGTGTCATAGACAGCCACTCTGGAAACACCATATATTTT.